These 18 T cell receptor beta chains originate from one sample sequenced in a study of shared clonotypes between healthy human individuals. Sequencing used immunoSEQ multiplex PCR; TCRdb keeps in-frame clones, though not all of them. Of about 380,000 clones in the sample, around 96% are singletons; the top ten hold about 0.32%. What was sequenced was memory CD8+ T cells sorted from blood. Stated subset: CD45RO+ cells pooled with CCR7-negative TemRA cells. These receptors came from a man aged 25 to 45 in good health.

The CDR3 DNA follows: TGTGCCAGCAGCGAAAGAAGCCGGGACTGGGGGTCCGGGGAGCTGTTTTTT. Translated, it gives CASSERSRDWGSGELFF. The chain links TRBV7-9 to TRBJ2-2; the D gene is possibly TRBD2 (6 bases). Germline V gene sequence: CDR1 SEHNR, CDR2 FQNEAQ (reference sequence). This CDR3 is 17 amino acids long. The V gene lost 5 bases and the J gene lost 6 bases, with 22 bases spanning the gap.

The V and J genes are TRBV21-1 and TRBJ1-1; the D call of TRBD1 is as the table states it, not checked on the DNA. TRBV21-1 is flagged as a pseudogene. This CDR3 has 19 amino acids. This CDR3 is CASSNSPEQGAPGDTEAFF. CDR3 DNA: TGTGCCAGCAGCAATAGCCCGGAACAGGGGGCCCCGGGAGACACTGAAGCTTTCTTT.

The chain has TRBV11-2 and TRBJ2-7, with D possibly matching TRBD2 (6 bases). Germline assignment: CDR1 SGHAT and CDR2 FQNNGV. Trimming left V 5 bases short and J 4 bases short, with 15 bases between. The CDR3 spans 14 residues. CDR3 DNA sequence: TGTGCCAGCAGCCCGGGACTTTACTCATACGAGCAGTACTTC. It specifies CASSPGLYSYEQYF.

The rearrangement links TRBV7-2 to TRBJ1-1, with 8 nucleotides matching TRBD1. The trim removed 0 bases at V and 10 bases at J, leaving 7 bases unmatched. CDR3 length: 14 residues. Germline assignment: CDR1 SGHTA and CDR2 FQGNSA. DNA of the CDR3: TGTGCCAGCAGCTTAGCAGGACAGGGAGTTCGAGCTTTCTTT. It codes for CASSLAGQGVRAFF.

The chain employs TRBV11-1 and TRBJ2-5; perhaps TRBD2 as D (6 bases). The CDR3 extends over 12 amino acids. In germline, CDR1 is SGHAT, CDR2 FQDESV (reference sequence). The ends were cut back, 5 bases at V and 7 bases at J, with 11 bases in the middle. CDR3 DNA: TGTGCCAGCAGCGCAACGGGAGCGACCCAGTACTTC. This sequence encodes CASSATGATQYF.

The chain links TRBV2 to TRBJ1-2, with D possibly matching TRBD1 (6 bases). The CDR3 runs to 13 residues. CDR1 and CDR2 from the germline V gene are SNHLY and FYNNEI. Trimming took 6 bases from V and 6 from J, leaving 14 bases between them. CDR3 in amino acids: CASSPGELNGYTF. CDR3 coding DNA: TGTGCCAGCAGCCCAGGGGAACTTAATGGCTACACCTTC.

The J gene is TRBJ1-5, the V gene TRBV28; D is perhaps TRBD1 (5 bases). The V and J ends lost 8 bases and 2 bases respectively, with 16 bases between them. Germline V gene lookup returns CDR1 MDHEN and CDR2 SYDVKM. The CDR3 length is 15 residues. In DNA form, the CDR3 reads TGTGCCAGCGGCGGAGGGGAGCTTGGCAATCAGCCCCAGCATTTT. Its translation: CASGGGELGNQPQHF.

The rearrangement joins TRBV28 to TRBJ2-3; TRBD2 aligns across 9 bases. Trimming cost V 2 bases and J 3 bases; bases outside gene matches: 3. The CDR3 length is 15 residues. In germline, CDR1 is MDHEN, CDR2 SYDVKM. In DNA form, the CDR3 reads TGTGCCAGCAGTTTAGCGGGAGGGCCGACAGATACGCAGTATTTT. Translated: CASSLAGGPTDTQYF.

The V call is TRBV28, the J call TRBJ2-7, with D tentatively TRBD1 (6 bases). This CDR3 is 13 amino acids long. Germline lookup yields CDR1 MDHEN and CDR2 SYDVKM. V was shortened by 2 bases and J by 4 bases, with 9 bases between the two germline ends. CDR3 sequence reads: CASSLRDKYEQYF. CDR3 nucleotide sequence: TGTGCCAGCAGTTTACGGGACAAATACGAGCAGTACTTC.

This clone was seen a few times. The gene calls are TRBV7-9 and TRBJ2-6; D gene ambiguous. The CDR3 sequence is 16 residues long. Germline lookup yields CDR1 SEHNR and CDR2 FQNEAQ (reference sequence). Trimming took off 3 bases at V and 0 bases at J, with 9 bases between the two ends. CDR3 loop: CASSLTASSGANVLTF. The CDR3 DNA is TGTGCCAGCAGCTTGACCGCCAGCTCTGGGGCCAACGTCCTGACTTTC.

For the CDR3, the DNA is TGTGCCAGCAGTTTAAACGAAAACTCCTACAATGAGCAGTTCTTC. Translating gives CASSLNENSYNEQFF. The V and J genes are TRBV27 and TRBJ2-1; D gene uncertain. The ends were cut back, 2 bases at V and 0 bases at J, with 8 bases in the middle. Germline CDR1 is MNHEY and CDR2 is SMNVEV (reference sequence). This CDR3 is 15 amino acids long.

The CDR3 DNA follows: TGTGCCAGCAGTGAACGTCGGGGGGCGCCCGGAAACACCATATATTTT. It encodes CASSERRGAPGNTIYF. The chain employs TRBV2 and TRBJ1-3; D may be TRBD1 (6 bases). The CDR3 has 16 residues. Trimming took 2 bases from V and 4 from J, leaving 15 bases between them. CDR1 is SNHLY, CDR2 FYNNEI, per germline.

The rearrangement links TRBV6-5 to TRBJ1-1; D gene unclear. The CDR3 covers 15 residues. The V and J ends lost 4 bases and 0 bases respectively, with 12 bases between them. Germline V CDR1 and CDR2: MNHEY, SVGAGI. CDR3 sequence: CASSFGRPLNTEAFF. CDR3 bases: TGTGCCAGCAGTTTCGGCCGACCCCTGAACACTGAAGCTTTCTTT.

The rearrangement joins TRBV4-1 to TRBJ1-5; TRBD1 matches at 9 bases. The trim removed 4 bases at V and 0 bases at J, leaving 7 bases unmatched. The CDR3 totals 17 residues. Germline V gene data show CDR1 as MGHRA and CDR2 as YSYEKL. The CDR3 DNA reads TGCGCCAGCAGCCCCAGGACAGGGGAGTATAGCAATCAGCCCCAGCATTTT. Amino acid sequence: CASSPRTGEYSNQPQHF.

V usage is TRBV19 and J usage is TRBJ2-7; the match to TRBD1 covers 10 bases. J gave up 5 bases and V 4 bases, and 5 bases lay outside the gene matches. CDR1 and CDR2 from the germline V gene are LNHDA and SQIVND (reference sequence). The length of the CDR3 is 14 residues. CDR3 in amino acids: CASSNFGQGDEQYF. For the CDR3, the DNA is TGTGCCAGTAGTAATTTTGGACAGGGGGACGAGCAGTACTTC.

This rearrangement joins TRBV15 to TRBJ2-3; D is unresolved. The ends were cut back, 2 bases at V and 2 bases at J, with 8 bases in the middle. This CDR3 spans 14 amino acids. Germline V lookup: CDR1 LNHNV, CDR2 YYDKDF (reference sequence). The CDR3 is CATSRTTPTDTQYF. The CDR3 DNA reads TGTGCCACCAGCAGAACTACCCCCACAGATACGCAGTATTTT.

The chain uses TRBV27 and TRBJ2-7; 16 nucleotides align to TRBD2. The CDR3 is made up of 15 amino acids. With 4 bases clipped from V and 4 bases from J, the junction kept 1 base outside the gene matches. CDR1 MNHEY and CDR2 SMNVEV come from the germline V gene (reference sequence). For the CDR3, the DNA is TGTGCCAGCAGTTCGGGACTAGCGGGAGGGTACGAGCAGTACTTC. Amino acids: CASSSGLAGGYEQYF.

About this clone: The same CDR3 also results from other DNA sequences found in this sample. V gene TRBV9 combines with J gene TRBJ1-5; the D gene is possibly TRBD1 (5 bases). The CDR3 runs to 13 residues. CDR1 is SGDLS, CDR2 YYNGEE, per germline. The V gene lost 3 bases and the J gene lost 5 bases, with 9 bases spanning the gap. The CDR3 DNA reads TGTGCCAGCAGCGCTACAGGAGATCAGCCCCAGCATTTT. Protein product: CASSATGDQPQHF.